These 17 T cell receptor beta chains came from one sample sequenced in a study of CD8 T cells in ankylosing spondylitis. TCRdb re-called the 5' RACE reads through MiXCR, storing one row per CDR3 protein. The sample holds 230,000 or so distinct CDR3 sequences, 20% to 30% seen once. Input material: blood, either unsorted or a sorted T cell fraction (not recorded which). Receptors were obtained from a male donor with ankylosing spondylitis or in good health (not recorded which).

This rearrangement joins TRBV20-1 to TRBJ2-3; a possible D gene is TRBD2 (5 bases). Germline V gene lookup returns CDR1 DFQATT and CDR2 SNEGSKA (reference sequence). The CDR3 length is 13 residues. V was shortened by 1 base and J by 0 bases, with 5 bases between the two germline ends. CDR3 DNA: TGCAGTGCTAGAGGGACTAGCACAGATACGCAGTATTTT. Translating it yields CSARGTSTDTQYF.

This clonotype was seen ten or more times. V gene TRBV5-1 combines with J gene TRBJ2-3; D unclear. Trimming cost V 2 bases and J 4 bases, with 17 bases left between them. CDR3 size: 16 residues. Germline CDR1 is SGHRS and CDR2 is YFSETQ. CDR3 in DNA: TGCGCCAGCAGCTTTCGGAACACCAAGGGCGCAGATACGCAGTATTTT. It specifies CASSFRNTKGADTQYF.

The chain combines TRBV20-1 with TRBJ2-1; weak D call: TRBD2 (5 bases). This CDR3 is built from 10 residues. Germline CDR1 DFQATT, CDR2 SNEGSKA (reference sequence). CDR3 residues: CNGYEGEQFF. CDR3 sequence (DNA): TGCAATGGGTATGAGGGTGAGCAGTTCTTC.

The J gene is TRBJ1-1, the V gene TRBV29-1, with D uncertain. V gave up 4 bases and J gave up 2 bases, with 11 bases separating them. CDR3 length equals 13 residues. Germline values: CDR1 SQVTM, CDR2 ANQGSEA. The CDR3 DNA follows: TGCAGCGTTGTCGTGAACAAAAACACTGAAGCTTTCTTT. Its translation: CSVVVNKNTEAFF.

This chain connects TRBV20-1 to TRBJ2-4, with TRBD2 matching over 8 bases. Germline trimming cut 6 bases from V and 3 bases from J; bases unmatched to any gene: 10. Germline V lookup: CDR1 DFQATT, CDR2 SNEGSKA (reference sequence). The CDR3 consists of 15 residues. CDR3 amino acids: CSATGRGGGKNIQYF. CDR3 coding DNA: TGCAGTGCCACCGGACGGGGGGGAGGCAAAAACATTCAGTACTTC.

This clonotype has a handful of counts. The V call is TRBV12-3 or TRBV12-4, the J call TRBJ1-6; D might be TRBD1 (6 bases). Trimming removed 0 bases from V and 13 bases from J, with 10 bases in between. This CDR3 contains 13 residues. The CDR3 DNA reads TGTGCCAGCAGTTTAGCCGGGGGGCTCCCCCTCCACTTT. Translated, it gives CASSLAGGLPLHF.

This clonotype appeared a few times. The genes are TRBV29-1 and TRBJ2-7; D gene ambiguous. Trimming removed 4 bases at V and 1 base at J, with 5 bases between. CDR3 length: 11 amino acids. Germline V gene lookup returns CDR1 SQVTM and CDR2 ANQGSEA. CDR3 coding DNA: TGCAGCGTTGTTTTGTCCTACGAGCAGTACTTC. It is translated as CSVVLSYEQYF.

This sequence joins TRBV7-2 and TRBJ2-1, with a weak D call TRBD2 (5 bases). The CDR3 runs 12 residues. V lost 5 bases to trimming and J lost 15 bases, with 17 bases between them. The germline V gene has CDR1 SGHTA and CDR2 FQGNSA. For the CDR3, the DNA is TGTGCCAGCAGCCCCTCGGGTCTAGCCCGGTTCTTC. Residues: CASSPSGLARFF.

The genes are TRBV20-1 and TRBJ2-7, with D possibly TRBD1 on 6 matching bases. The CDR3 runs to 15 residues. Germline values: CDR1 DFQATT, CDR2 SNEGSKA (reference sequence). V was trimmed by 0 bases and J by 3 bases, leaving 15 bases between them. The CDR3 nucleotides are TGCAGTGCTAGAGATTACCCAGGGGACCTCTACGAGCAGTACTTC. This gives the protein CSARDYPGDLYEQYF.

In this sample, this clonotype turned up many times. This chain uses TRBV4-1 with TRBJ2-1, with 12 nucleotides matching TRBD2. The CDR3 has 17 residues. With 6 bases clipped from V and 8 bases from J, the junction kept 14 bases outside the gene matches. Per the germline V gene, CDR1 is MGHRA and CDR2 is YSYEKL. CDR3 bases: TGCGCCAGCAGGCAAACTAGCGGGGGGTCCAGGGGCCATGAGCAGTTCTTC. Its protein is CASRQTSGGSRGHEQFF.

This clonotype was observed a few times. The chain employs TRBV29-1 and TRBJ2-5, with a tentative D call TRBD1 (5 bases). The germline V and J ends were trimmed by 3 bases and 5 bases, with 10 bases remaining between them. There are 12 residues in the CDR3. Germline V gives CDR1 SQVTM, CDR2 ANQGSEA. The CDR3 protein is CSVDRDGETQYF. The CDR3 DNA reads TGCAGCGTTGACAGGGATGGGGAGACCCAGTACTTC.

The gene calls are TRBV6-1 and TRBJ1-6, with 8 bases that match TRBD1. The ends lost 6 bases at V and 6 bases at J; junction bases unmatched: 4. The CDR3 is made up of 14 amino acids. CDR1 is MNHNS, CDR2 SASEGT, per germline. DNA of the CDR3: TGTGCCAGCAGACCCAGGGGGCCTAATTCACCCCTCCACTTT. Translating gives CASRPRGPNSPLHF.

This clonotype was found a few times. The chain recombines TRBV12-3 or TRBV12-4 with TRBJ2-3; 9 bases fit TRBD2. The CDR3 covers 17 residues. V lost 5 bases, J lost 0 bases, and 9 bases stayed unmatched. The CDR3 loop is CASSAGLAVASTDTQYF. The CDR3 bases are TGTGCCAGCAGTGCGGGACTAGCTGTGGCTAGCACAGATACGCAGTATTTT.

This chain joins TRBV10-3 and TRBJ2-3, with a possible D match to TRBD2 (6 bases). This CDR3 has 19 amino acids. The ends were cut back, 5 bases at V and 0 bases at J, with 24 bases in the middle. The germline gives CDR1 ENHRY, CDR2 SYGVKD. CDR3 amino acids: CAISFGGRIFSKSTDTQYF. DNA of the CDR3: TGTGCCATCAGTTTCGGGGGACGGATATTCTCCAAAAGCACAGATACGCAGTATTTT.

This clonotype was seen a few times. V usage is TRBV18 and J usage is TRBJ1-1; D is unresolved. Germline CDR1 KGHSH, CDR2 LQKENI. This CDR3 spans 13 amino acids. The V end was cut by 5 bases, the J end by 1 base, with 8 bases between. The CDR3: CASSRTRNTEAFF. CDR3 bases: TGTGCCAGCTCAAGGACGAGGAACACTGAAGCTTTCTTT.

The chain couples TRBV2 to TRBJ2-5, with D perhaps TRBD2 (6 bases). The CDR3 has 14 residues. CDR1 SNHLY and CDR2 FYNNEI come from the germline V gene. V lost 5 bases and J lost 2, with 12 bases in between. DNA for the CDR3: TGTGCCAGCAGTTTTTGGACTACACAAGAGACCCAGTACTTC. This sequence encodes CASSFWTTQETQYF. The whole variable domain, remainder taken from reference TRBV2 and TRBJ2-5, is EPEVTQTPSHQVTQMGQEVILRCVPISNHLYFYWYRQILGQKVEFLVSFYNNEISEKSEIFDDQFSVERPDGSNFTLKIRSTKLEDSAMYFCASSFWTTQETQYFGPGTRLLVL.

This clonotype was counted a few times. J is TRBJ2-5 and V is TRBV7-2, with 11 bases that match TRBD2. Losses at the gene ends were 5 bases for V and 5 bases for J; bases not matched to a gene: 10. Germline CDR1 and CDR2: SGHTA and FQGNSA. The CDR3 contains 16 residues. DNA of the CDR3: TGTGCCAGCAGCCTTAGCGGGGGGGCTTTCGGGGAGACCCAGTACTTC. Translated, it gives CASSLSGGAFGETQYF.